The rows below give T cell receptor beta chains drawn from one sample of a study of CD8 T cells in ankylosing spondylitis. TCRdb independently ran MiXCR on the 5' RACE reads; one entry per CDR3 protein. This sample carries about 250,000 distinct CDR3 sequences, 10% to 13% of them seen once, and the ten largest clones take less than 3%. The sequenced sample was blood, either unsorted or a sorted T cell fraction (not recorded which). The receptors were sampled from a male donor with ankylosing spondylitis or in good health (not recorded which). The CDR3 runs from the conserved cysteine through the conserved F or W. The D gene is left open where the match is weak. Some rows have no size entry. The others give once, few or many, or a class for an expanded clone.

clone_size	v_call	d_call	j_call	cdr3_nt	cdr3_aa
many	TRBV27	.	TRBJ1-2	TGTGCCAGCAGTTTATTCTCAAAATCGGGACAATCCTATGGCTACACCTTC	CASSLFSKSGQSYGYTF
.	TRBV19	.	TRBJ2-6	TGTGCCAGTAGTATTTTATCGTTAGGGGCCAACGTCCTGACTTTC	CASSILSLGANVLTF
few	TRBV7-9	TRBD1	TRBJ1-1	TGTGCCAGCAGCTTCTGGACAGGGGGCTTGGACACTGAAGCTTTCTTT	CASSFWTGGLDTEAFF
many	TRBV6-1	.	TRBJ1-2	TGTGCCAGCAGAGACAGGACTGGCTATGGCTACACCTTC	CASRDRTGYGYTF
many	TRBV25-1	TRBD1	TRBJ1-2	TGTGCCAGCAGTGAAGGTGACACAGGGGTTGGCTACACCTTC	CASSEGDTGVGYTF
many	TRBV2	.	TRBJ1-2	TGTGCCAGCAGTGAAGAGCAGGGCCTTCCCTATGGCTACACCTTC	CASSEEQGLPYGYTF
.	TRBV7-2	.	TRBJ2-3	TGTGCCAGCAGCTTAGGGTACCACACAGATACGCAGTATTTT	CASSLGYHTDTQYF
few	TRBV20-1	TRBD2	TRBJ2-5	TGCAGTGCTAGCCCCTCGGGGGGAGCAGCCCAAGAGACCCAGTACTTC	CSASPSGGAAQETQYF
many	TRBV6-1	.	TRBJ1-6	TGTGCCAGCAGTGAAAAGGACCGGCTTTTAGGGTCACCCCTCCACTTT	CASSEKDRLLGSPLHF
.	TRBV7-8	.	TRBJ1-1	TGTGCCAGCAGCCCACCACCTCAGCCGGTAAACACTGAAGCTTTCTTT	CASSPPPQPVNTEAFF
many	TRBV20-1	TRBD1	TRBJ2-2	TGCAGTGCCACCCAGGGGGCCGGGGAGCTGTTTTTT	CSATQGAGELFF
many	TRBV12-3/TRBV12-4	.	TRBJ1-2	TGTGCCAGCAGTCAGGCGATTCTCTATGGCTACACCTTC	CASSQAILYGYTF
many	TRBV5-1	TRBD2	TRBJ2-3	TGCGCCAGCAGCCCCCGGGGTAGCGGGGCCTCTCGCACAGATACGCAGTATTTT	CASSPRGSGASRTDTQYF
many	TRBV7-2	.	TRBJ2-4	TGTGCCAGCAGCTTACTACGGCCCCGCTTCAAAAACATTCAGTACTTC	CASSLLRPRFKNIQYF
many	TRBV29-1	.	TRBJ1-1	TGCAGCGTTCTTCTTCGGGCAGCCGTGAACACTGAAGCTTTCTTT	CSVLLRAAVNTEAFF
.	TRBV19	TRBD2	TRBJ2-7	TGTGCCAGTAGCTCCTCCGGGACTAGCGGATCTCTTAGCTCCTACGAGCAGTACTTC	CASSSSGTSGSLSSYEQYF
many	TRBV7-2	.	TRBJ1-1	TGTGCCAGCAGCCCCCGGGAAGGGGTGATAGCTGAAGCTTTCTTT	CASSPREGVIAEAFF
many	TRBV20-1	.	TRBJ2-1	TGCAGTGCTAGGTGGACCTCCAATGAGCAGTTCTTC	CSARWTSNEQFF
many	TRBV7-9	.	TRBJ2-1	TGTGCCAGCAGCTTGTCGGTTGGGGAAAATGAGCAGTTCTTC	CASSLSVGENEQFF
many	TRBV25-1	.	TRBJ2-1	TGTGCCAGCAGTGAATTTAGCTGGAGCTCCTACAATGAGCAGTTCTTC	CASSEFSWSSYNEQFF
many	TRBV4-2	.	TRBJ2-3	TGTGCCAGCAGCCAAGATCTACTTTACGGGGATACGCAGTATTTT	CASSQDLLYGDTQYF
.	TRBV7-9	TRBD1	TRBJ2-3	TGTGCCAGCAGCTTAGGAACAGGGGCAGATACGCAGTATTTT	CASSLGTGADTQYF
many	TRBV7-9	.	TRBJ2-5	TGTGCCAGCAGCATAACAGTCCCGGGACGGCAAGAGACCCAGTACTTC	CASSITVPGRQETQYF
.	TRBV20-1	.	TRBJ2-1	TGCAGTGCTAGAGTCTCCCGCGAGAGTTCCAATGAGCAGTTCTTC	CSARVSRESSNEQFF